Listed here is a single TCR beta chain. Its antigen is undetermined. This sample stems from a study of memory CD4+ T cells and cytomegalovirus serostatus. Study-wide results and caveats: About 40% of the roughly 160 known CMV-associated TCRbeta sequences appeared in CD4+ memory.

Single viable CD3+CD4+CD8-CD45RO+ cells were sorted as the memory CD4+ T cells. Serum IgG to CMV pp150, pp28, p38 and p52 defined serostatus. Original analysis: After removing out-of-frame reads, millions of distinct TCRbeta sequences remained. Using immunoSEQ multiplex PCR, the repertoire was profiled, and TCRdb retains in-frame clones only, with some absent. For V, J and clone size, that table is used; D and trimming come from the DNA. Here the sample spans over 55,000 clones, roughly 80% being singletons. CDR1 and CDR2 from the germline V gene are SNHLY and FYNNEI. V lost 4 bases and J lost 0, with 10 bases in between. The CDR3 length is 15 residues.

The receptor's source is an adult in good health and CMV-seronegative. This chain joins TRBV2 and TRBJ1-5, with D uncertain. The specimen sequenced was memory CD4+ T cells from blood. Here the CDR3 reads CASSGGDYSNQPQHF. The CDR3 DNA is TGTGCCAGCAGTGGGGGAGATTATAGCAATCAGCCCCAGCATTTT.